Listed below are T cell receptor beta chains from one sample, sequenced in a study of control samples from healthy donors and cancer patients. Sequenced by immunoSEQ multiplex PCR; TCRdb stores in-frame clones only, minus some. The sample shows 55,000 to 70,000 clones, approximately 90% of them seen only once. The sequenced sample consisted of PBMCs. These TCRs come from a man aged 25 to 45 with colorectal cancer. The CDR3 runs from the conserved cysteine through the conserved F or W. The order of the fields is CDR3 DNA, CDR3 protein, V gene, J gene, clone size, D gene. D genes are given only for firm matches. The size field is filled for only some rows; it gives once, few, many or a size class.

CDR3 DNA: TGTGCCAGCAGCTTAGCGGGGACTAGTTGGACCGGGGAGCTGTTTTTT; CDR3 protein: CASSLAGTSWTGELFF; V gene: TRBV7-6; J gene: TRBJ2-2; clone size: .; D gene: TRBD2
CDR3 DNA: TGCGCCAGCAGCCAAGAAAAGGGCCGGGACAGTCAGTTCTTC; CDR3 protein: CASSQEKGRDSQFF; V gene: TRBV4-3; J gene: TRBJ2-1; clone size: .; D gene: TRBD1
CDR3 DNA: TGTGCCATCAGGGGACTGGATGAAAAACTGTTTTTT; CDR3 protein: CAIRGLDEKLFF; V gene: TRBV10-3; J gene: TRBJ1-4; clone size: .; D gene: .
CDR3 DNA: TGTGCCAGCAGCTTAGGGGGGACCGATTTTTATGGCTACACCTTC; CDR3 protein: CASSLGGTDFYGYTF; V gene: TRBV5-6; J gene: TRBJ1-2; clone size: .; D gene: .
CDR3 DNA: TGTGCCTGGAGTGAGAACATGAACACTGAAGCTTTCTTT; CDR3 protein: CAWSENMNTEAFF; V gene: TRBV30; J gene: TRBJ1-1; clone size: .; D gene: .
CDR3 DNA: TGTGCCAGTAGCCAAAGTCCCGGGGTCCAAGAGACCCAGTACTTC; CDR3 protein: CASSQSPGVQETQYF; V gene: TRBV19; J gene: TRBJ2-5; clone size: few; D gene: .
CDR3 DNA: TGTGCCAGCAGTAGACAGGGGGTAGATGAAAAACTGTTTTTT; CDR3 protein: CASSRQGVDEKLFF; V gene: TRBV2; J gene: TRBJ1-4; clone size: few; D gene: TRBD1
CDR3 DNA: TGTGCCAGCAGCCAAGATGGGGCTTGGGAGCAGTTCTTC; CDR3 protein: CASSQDGAWEQFF; V gene: TRBV3-1/TRBV3-2; J gene: TRBJ2-1; clone size: .; D gene: .
CDR3 DNA: TGTGCCAGCAGTTTTGGACCATACGAGCAGTACTTC; CDR3 protein: CASSFGPYEQYF; V gene: TRBV12-3/TRBV12-4; J gene: TRBJ2-7; clone size: .; D gene: .
CDR3 DNA: TGCAGCGTTGAAGTACAGGGCTTCTCTGGAAACACCATATATTTT; CDR3 protein: CSVEVQGFSGNTIYF; V gene: TRBV29-1; J gene: TRBJ1-3; clone size: .; D gene: .